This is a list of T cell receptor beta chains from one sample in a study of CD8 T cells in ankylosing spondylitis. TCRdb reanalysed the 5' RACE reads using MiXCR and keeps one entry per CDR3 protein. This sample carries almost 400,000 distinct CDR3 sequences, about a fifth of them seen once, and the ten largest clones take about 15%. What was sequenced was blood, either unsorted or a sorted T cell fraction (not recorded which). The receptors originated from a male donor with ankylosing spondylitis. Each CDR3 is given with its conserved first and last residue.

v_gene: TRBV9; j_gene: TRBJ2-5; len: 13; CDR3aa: CASSGTRGGTQYF
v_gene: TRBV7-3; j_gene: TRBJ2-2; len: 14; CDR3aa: CASSSSPNTGELFF
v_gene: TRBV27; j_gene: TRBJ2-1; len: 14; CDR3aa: CASSLRGIRFEQFF
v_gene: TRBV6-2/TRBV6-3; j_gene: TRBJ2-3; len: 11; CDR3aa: CASGNTDTQYF
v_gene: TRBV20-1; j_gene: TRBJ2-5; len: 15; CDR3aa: CSASGTSGILETQYF
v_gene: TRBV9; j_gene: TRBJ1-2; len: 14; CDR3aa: CASSAAGLDYGYTF
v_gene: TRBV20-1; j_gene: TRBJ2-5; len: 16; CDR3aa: CSARDLTSGRRETQYF
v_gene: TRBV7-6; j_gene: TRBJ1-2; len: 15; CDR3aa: CASSPGQGSSYGYTF
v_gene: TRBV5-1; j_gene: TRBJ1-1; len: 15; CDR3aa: CASSPQGQLNTEAFF
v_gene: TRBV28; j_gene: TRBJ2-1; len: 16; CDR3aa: CASSSLGGSSYNEQFF
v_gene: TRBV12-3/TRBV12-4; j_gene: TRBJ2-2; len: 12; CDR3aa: CASSTSGGELFF
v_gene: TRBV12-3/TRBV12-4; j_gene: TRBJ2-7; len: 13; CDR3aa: CASTRDTSYEQYF
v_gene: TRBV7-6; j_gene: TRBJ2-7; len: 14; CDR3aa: CASSRDESTYEQYF
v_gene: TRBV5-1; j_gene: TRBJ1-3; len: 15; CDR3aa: CASSRLQGSGNTIYF
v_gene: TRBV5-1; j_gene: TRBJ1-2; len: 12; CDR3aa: CASSLGDSGYTF
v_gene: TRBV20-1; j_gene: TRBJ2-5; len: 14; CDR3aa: CSALWVSSQETQYF
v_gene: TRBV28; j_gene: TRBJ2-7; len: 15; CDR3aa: CASNPPGTPIVEQYF
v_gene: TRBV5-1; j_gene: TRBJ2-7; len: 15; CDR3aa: CASSYSSIASYEQYF
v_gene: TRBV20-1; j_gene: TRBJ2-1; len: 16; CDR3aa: CSARDPSGVLYNEQFF
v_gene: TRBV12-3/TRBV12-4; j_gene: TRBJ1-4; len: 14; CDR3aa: CASSPTGGIEKLFF
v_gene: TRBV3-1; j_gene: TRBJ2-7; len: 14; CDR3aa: CASSQGAATYEQYF
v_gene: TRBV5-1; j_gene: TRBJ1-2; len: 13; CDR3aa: CASSLRGSYGYTF
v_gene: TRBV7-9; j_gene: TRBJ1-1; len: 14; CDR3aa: CASSRERQRAEAFF
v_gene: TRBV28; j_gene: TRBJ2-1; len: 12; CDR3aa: CATAPPLGEQFF
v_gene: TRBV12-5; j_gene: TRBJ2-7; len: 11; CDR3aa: CASVQNDEQYF
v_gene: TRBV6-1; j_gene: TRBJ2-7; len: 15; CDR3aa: CASSERGSLVYEQYF
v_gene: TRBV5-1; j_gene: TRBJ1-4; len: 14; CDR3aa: CASDLRGDGEKLFF
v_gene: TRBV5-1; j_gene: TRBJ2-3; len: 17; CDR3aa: CASTENGEWFGTDTQYF
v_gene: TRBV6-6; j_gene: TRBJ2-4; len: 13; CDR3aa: CASSVGQENIQYF
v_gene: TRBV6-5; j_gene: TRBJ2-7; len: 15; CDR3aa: CASSYGTSQGYEQYF
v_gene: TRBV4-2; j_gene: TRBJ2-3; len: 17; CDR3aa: CASSQEASGRYTDTQYF
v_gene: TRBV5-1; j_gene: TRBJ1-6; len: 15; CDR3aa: CASSRGMTENSPLHF
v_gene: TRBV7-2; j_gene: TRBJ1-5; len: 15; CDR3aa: CASSLHRGSGQPQHF
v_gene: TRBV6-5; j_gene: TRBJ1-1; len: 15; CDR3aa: CASSYAGTGDTEAFF
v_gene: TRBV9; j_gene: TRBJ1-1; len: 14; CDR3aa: CASSVIPDSTEAFF
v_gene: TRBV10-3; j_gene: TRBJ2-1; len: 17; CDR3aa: CAISDRKSSGTYNEQFF
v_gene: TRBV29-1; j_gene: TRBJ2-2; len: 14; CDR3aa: CSVDPYPNTGELFF
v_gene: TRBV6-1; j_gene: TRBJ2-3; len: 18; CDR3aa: CASTRGTSGSGGTDTQYF
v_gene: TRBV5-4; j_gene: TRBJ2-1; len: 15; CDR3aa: CASSPTGREGARLFF
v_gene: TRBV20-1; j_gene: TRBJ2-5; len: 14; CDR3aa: CSARERLGVETQYF